This entry features one T cell receptor (beta chain) sequence. This clonotype has a count of ten or more. It lacks a known antigen. No base quality values were provided; no much bigger clone lies one nucleotide off. V loses 5 bases at its end and J loses 4 bases; junction bases beyond the gene matches: 6. Via the germline V gene, CDR1 is LGHNA and CDR2 YSLEER. Reading from cysteine to phenylalanine, the CDR3 counts 15 amino acids. CDR3 DNA is the only sequence kept; it has 45 bases, read in frame from the first base. Library generation was performed with PCR. Sequencing was carried out with an Illumina HiSeq 2500. Molecular barcoding was employed in the preparation of TCR libraries, with unique molecular identifiers being used to normalize TCRbeta repertoire quantification. TCRdb ran its own pipeline on the public reads, namely fastp trimming at Q25 and MiXCR clone calling, and kept in-frame beta chains. Here each entry gathers all rows of one CDR3 protein and keeps the most common genes and DNA. The sample contains some 600,000 distinct CDR3 sequences, 16% of them found a single time. The ten most abundant clones make up over 0.95% of the sample.

The data were taken from a study of T-cell reconstitution after alpha-beta-depleted transplantation in children (dated by TCRdb to 2016 to 2017). Regarding the complete study: Using TCR repertoire profiling, the study followed T-cell immune reconstitution in a quantitative way in children after TCRalphabeta/CD19-depleted allogeneic hematopoietic cell transplantation.

The TCR was taken from a human donor who donated a stem cell graft to a child with acute myeloid leukemia. This receptor chain uses TRBV4-3 and TRBJ2-5; TRBD2 lines up with 11 middle nucleotides. This sample comprised PBMCs from the stem cell graft donor, obtained from the stem cell graft. The CDR3 loop reads CASSSGLAGVETQYF. The DNA sequence is TGCGCCAGCAGCTCCGGACTAGCGGGTGTAGAGACCCAGTACTTC.